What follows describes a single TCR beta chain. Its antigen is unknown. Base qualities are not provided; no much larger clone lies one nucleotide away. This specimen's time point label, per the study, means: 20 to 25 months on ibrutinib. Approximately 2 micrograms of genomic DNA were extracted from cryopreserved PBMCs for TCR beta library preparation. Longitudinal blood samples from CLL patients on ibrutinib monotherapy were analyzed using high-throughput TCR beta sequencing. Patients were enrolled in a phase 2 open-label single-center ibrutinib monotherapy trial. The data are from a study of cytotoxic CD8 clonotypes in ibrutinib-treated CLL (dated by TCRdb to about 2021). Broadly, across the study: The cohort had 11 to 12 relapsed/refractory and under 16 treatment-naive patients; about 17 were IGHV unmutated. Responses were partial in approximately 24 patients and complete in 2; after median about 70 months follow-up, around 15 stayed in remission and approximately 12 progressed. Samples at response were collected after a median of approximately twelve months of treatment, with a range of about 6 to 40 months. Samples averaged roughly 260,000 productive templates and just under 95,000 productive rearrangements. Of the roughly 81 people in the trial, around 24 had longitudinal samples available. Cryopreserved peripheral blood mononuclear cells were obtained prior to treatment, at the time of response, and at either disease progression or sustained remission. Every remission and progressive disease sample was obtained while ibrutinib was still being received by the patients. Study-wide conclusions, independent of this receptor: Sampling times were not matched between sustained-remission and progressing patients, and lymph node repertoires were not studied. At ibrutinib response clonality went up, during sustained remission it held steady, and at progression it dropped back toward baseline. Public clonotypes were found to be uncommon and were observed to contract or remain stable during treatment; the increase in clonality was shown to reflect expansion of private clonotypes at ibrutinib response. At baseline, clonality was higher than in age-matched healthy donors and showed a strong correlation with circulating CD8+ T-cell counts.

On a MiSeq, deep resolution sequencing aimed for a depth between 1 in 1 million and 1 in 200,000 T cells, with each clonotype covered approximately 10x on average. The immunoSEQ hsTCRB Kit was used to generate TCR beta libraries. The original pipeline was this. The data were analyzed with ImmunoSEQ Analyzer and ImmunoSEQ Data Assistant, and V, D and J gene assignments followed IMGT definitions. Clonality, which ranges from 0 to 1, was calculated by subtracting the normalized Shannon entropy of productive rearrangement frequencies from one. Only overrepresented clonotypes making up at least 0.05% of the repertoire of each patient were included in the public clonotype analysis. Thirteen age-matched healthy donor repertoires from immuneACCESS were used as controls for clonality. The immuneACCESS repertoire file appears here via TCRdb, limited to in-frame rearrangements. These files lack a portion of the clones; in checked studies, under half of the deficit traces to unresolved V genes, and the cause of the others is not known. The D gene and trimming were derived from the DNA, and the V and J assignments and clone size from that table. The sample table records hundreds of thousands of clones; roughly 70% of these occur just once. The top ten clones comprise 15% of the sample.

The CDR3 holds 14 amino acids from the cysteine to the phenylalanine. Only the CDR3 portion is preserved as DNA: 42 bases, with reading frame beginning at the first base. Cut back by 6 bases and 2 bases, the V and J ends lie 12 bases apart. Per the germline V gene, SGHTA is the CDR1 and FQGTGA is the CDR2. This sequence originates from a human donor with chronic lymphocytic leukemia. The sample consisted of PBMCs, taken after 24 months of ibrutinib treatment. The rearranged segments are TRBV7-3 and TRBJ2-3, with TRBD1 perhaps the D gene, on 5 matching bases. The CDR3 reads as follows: CASRVDSNTDTQYF. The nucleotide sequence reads TGTGCCAGCAGGGTAGACAGTAACACAGATACGCAGTATTTT. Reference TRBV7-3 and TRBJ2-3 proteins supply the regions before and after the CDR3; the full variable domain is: GAGVSQTPSNKVTEKGKYVELRCDPISGHTALYWYRQSLGQGPEFLIYFQGTGAADDSGLPNDRFFAVRPEGSVSTLKIQRTERGDSAVYLCASRVDSNTDTQYFGPGTRLTVL.